The 9 T cell receptor beta chains below were found in one sample sequenced in a study of blood T cell repertoires in COVID-19. The method was immunoSEQ multiplex PCR; TCRdb's version includes in-frame clones alone and lacks a portion of them. The sample lists hundreds of thousands of clones, 85% to 90% seen once, with roughly a tenth in the top ten. Sequenced: PBMCs or T cells enriched from blood (not recorded which). The receptors were sampled from a woman aged 30 to 39 who had recovered from COVID-19.

V is TRBV28 and J is TRBJ2-3, with 7 bases lining up with TRBD1. Germline assignment: CDR1 MDHEN and CDR2 SYDVKM. J gave up 4 bases and V 9 bases, and 4 bases lay outside the gene matches. CDR3 length: 12 amino acids. The CDR3 DNA sequence: TGTGCCAGTAGACAGGGCGCAGATACGCAGTATTTT. Its translation is CASRQGADTQYF.

The table lists this clone with a count of one. This chain joins TRBV7-9 and TRBJ1-1, with 7 bases matching TRBD1. CDR1 and CDR2 (germline): SEHNR, FQNEAQ (reference sequence). With 5 bases clipped from V and 3 bases from J, the junction kept 3 bases outside the gene matches. There are 13 residues in the CDR3. The CDR3 DNA follows: TGTGCCAGCAGCGACACAGGGGACACTGAAGCTTTCTTT. It codes for CASSDTGDTEAFF. The whole variable domain, remainder taken from reference TRBV7-9 and TRBJ1-1, is DTGVSQNPRHKITKRGQNVTFRCDPISEHNRLYWYRQTLGQGPEFLTYFQNEAQLEKSRLLSDRFSAERPKGSFSTLEIQRTEQGDSAMYLCASSDTGDTEAFFGQGTRLTVV.

As DNA, the CDR3 is TGTGCCAGCAACCAGGGGGAATACAATGAGCAGTTCTTC. Its translation is CASNQGEYNEQFF. The chain has TRBV7-2 and TRBJ2-1; 7 bases map to TRBD1. CDR1 is SGHTA and CDR2 is FQGNSA in the germline V gene. This CDR3 has 13 residues. The V gene end was trimmed by 7 bases and the J gene end by 4 bases; junction bases not matched to a gene: 4.

The chain links TRBV5-1 to TRBJ1-3, with D unclear. CDR1 SGHRS and CDR2 YFSETQ come from the germline V gene. There are 15 residues in the CDR3. V was shortened by 4 bases and J by 3 bases, with 14 bases between the two germline ends. The CDR3 loop reads CASSLGPGDGNTIYF. In DNA, the CDR3 is TGCGCCAGCAGCCTAGGACCCGGGGATGGAAACACCATATATTTT.

The chain recombines TRBV27 with TRBJ2-3, with D perhaps TRBD1 (5 bases). Per germline, CDR1 MNHEY and CDR2 SMNVEV (reference sequence). The CDR3 length is 16 residues. V shed 5 bases and J shed 2 bases, with 17 bases lying between them. The CDR3 sequence: CASSAMTATITDTQYF. In DNA form, the CDR3 reads TGTGCCAGCAGTGCCATGACAGCAACAATCACAGATACGCAGTATTTT.

The chain employs TRBV12-3 or TRBV12-4 and TRBJ1-4, with D uncertain. V was clipped by 7 bases and J by 10 bases, with 16 bases between them. The CDR3 runs 13 residues. CDR3 DNA: TGTGCCAGCACCCCCGGGGTCGGCGGAAAACTGTTTTTT. Its protein is CASTPGVGGKLFF.

J is TRBJ2-5 and V is TRBV3-1 (or the pseudogene TRBV3-2); D may be TRBD2 (7 bases). V lost 0 bases, J lost 4 bases, and 15 bases lay in between. This CDR3 spans 16 amino acids. CDR1 is LGHDT and CDR2 is YNNKEL in the germline V gene (reference sequence). CDR3 sequence reads: CASSQEGRGRGETQYF. CDR3 bases: TGTGCCAGCAGCCAAGAGGGGAGGGGGAGAGGAGAGACCCAGTACTTC.

The chain couples TRBV10-3 to TRBJ2-1; 12 bases match TRBD2. Germline V gives CDR1 ENHRY, CDR2 SYGVKD. The CDR3 consists of 15 residues. With 6 bases clipped from V and 7 bases from J, the junction kept 7 bases outside the gene matches. Here the CDR3 DNA reads TGTGCCATCAGCCCGACTAGCGGGAGTGTGAATGAGCAGTTCTTC. This encodes CAISPTSGSVNEQFF.

V is TRBV6-1 and J is TRBJ2-7; possible D gene TRBD1, 6 bases. V dropped 3 bases and J dropped 2 bases, with 11 bases sitting between them. Germline assignment: CDR1 MNHNS and CDR2 SASEGT. The CDR3 has 14 residues. The CDR3 sequence is CASSEPDSAYEQYF. The CDR3 DNA sequence: TGTGCCAGCAGTGAGCCGGACAGTGCCTACGAGCAGTACTTC.